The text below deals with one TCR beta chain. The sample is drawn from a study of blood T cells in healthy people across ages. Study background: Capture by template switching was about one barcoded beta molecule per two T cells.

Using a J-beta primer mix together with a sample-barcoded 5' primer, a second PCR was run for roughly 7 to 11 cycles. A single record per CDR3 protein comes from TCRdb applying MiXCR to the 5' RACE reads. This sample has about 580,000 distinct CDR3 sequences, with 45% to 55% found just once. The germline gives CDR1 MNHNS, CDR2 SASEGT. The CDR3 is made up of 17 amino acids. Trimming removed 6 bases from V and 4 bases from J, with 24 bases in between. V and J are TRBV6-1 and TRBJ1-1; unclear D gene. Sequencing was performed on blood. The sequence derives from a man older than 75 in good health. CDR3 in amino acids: CASSPSGFARISTEAFF. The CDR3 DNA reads TGTGCCAGCAGCCCATCGGGGTTTGCTCGTATAAGCACTGAAGCTTTCTTT.